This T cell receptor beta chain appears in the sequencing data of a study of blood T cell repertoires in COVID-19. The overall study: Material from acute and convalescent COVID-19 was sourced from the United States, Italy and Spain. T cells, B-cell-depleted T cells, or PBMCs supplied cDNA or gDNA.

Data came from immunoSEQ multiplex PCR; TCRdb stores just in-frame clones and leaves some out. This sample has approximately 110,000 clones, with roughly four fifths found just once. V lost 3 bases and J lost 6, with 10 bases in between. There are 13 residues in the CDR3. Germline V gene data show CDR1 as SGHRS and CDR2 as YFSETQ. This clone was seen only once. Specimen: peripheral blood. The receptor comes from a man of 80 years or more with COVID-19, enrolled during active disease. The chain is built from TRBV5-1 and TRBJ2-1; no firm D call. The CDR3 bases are TGCGCCAGCAGCTCACCAGGATCCAATGAGCAGTTCTTC. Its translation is CASSSPGSNEQFF.